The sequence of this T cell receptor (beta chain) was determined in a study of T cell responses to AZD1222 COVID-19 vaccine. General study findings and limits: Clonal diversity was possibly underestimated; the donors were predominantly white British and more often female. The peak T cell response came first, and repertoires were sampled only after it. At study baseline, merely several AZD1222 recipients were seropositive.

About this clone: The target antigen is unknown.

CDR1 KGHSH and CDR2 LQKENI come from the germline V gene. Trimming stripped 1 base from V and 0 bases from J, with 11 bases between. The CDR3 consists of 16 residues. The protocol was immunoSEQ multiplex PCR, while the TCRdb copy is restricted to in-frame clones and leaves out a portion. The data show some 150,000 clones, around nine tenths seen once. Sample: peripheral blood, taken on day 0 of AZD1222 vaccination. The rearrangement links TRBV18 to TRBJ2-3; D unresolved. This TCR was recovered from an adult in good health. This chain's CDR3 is CASSPQLPPSTDTQYF. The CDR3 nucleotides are TGTGCCAGCTCACCACAGTTACCACCGAGCACAGATACGCAGTATTTT.